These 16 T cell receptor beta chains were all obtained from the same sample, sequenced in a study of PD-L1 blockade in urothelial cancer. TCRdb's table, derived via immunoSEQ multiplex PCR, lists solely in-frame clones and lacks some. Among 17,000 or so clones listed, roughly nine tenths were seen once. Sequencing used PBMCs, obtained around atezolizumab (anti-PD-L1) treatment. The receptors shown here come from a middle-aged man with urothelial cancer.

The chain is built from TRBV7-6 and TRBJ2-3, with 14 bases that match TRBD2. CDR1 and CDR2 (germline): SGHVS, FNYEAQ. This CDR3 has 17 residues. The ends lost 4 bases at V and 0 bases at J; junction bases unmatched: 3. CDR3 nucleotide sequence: TGTGCCAGCAGCTCCGGACTAGCGGGGGGCAGCACAGATACGCAGTATTTT. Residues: CASSSGLAGGSTDTQYF.

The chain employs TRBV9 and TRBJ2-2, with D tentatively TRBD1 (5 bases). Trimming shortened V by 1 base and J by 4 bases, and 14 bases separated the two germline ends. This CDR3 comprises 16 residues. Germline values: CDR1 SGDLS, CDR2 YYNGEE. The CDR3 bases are TGTGCCAGCAGCGTATCGGTGACAGCCTTCACCGGGGAGCTGTTTTTT. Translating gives CASSVSVTAFTGELFF.

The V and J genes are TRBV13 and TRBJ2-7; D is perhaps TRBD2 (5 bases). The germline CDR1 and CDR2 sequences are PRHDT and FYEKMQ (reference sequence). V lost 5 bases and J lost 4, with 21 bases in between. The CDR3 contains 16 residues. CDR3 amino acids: CASSTGRTPYPYEQYF. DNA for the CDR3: TGTGCCAGCAGCACCGGACGGACTCCTTACCCTTACGAGCAGTACTTC.

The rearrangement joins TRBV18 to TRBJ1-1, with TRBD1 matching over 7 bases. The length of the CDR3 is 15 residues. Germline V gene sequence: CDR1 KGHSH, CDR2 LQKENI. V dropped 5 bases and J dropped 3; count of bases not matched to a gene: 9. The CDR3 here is CASSLGTAAYTEAFF. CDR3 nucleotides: TGTGCCAGCTCATTAGGGACAGCTGCCTACACTGAAGCTTTCTTT.

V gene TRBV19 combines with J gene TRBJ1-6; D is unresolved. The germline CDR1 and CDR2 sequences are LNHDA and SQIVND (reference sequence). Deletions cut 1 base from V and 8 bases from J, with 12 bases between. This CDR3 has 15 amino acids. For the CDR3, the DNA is TGTGCCAGTAGTATAGGAGGCCCCCCGGATTCACCCCTCCACTTT. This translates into CASSIGGPPDSPLHF.

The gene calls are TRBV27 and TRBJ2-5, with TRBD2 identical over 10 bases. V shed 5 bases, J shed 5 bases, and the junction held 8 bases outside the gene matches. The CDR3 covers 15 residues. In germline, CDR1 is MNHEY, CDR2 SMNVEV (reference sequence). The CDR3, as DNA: TGTGCCAGCAGTCTCCGGACTAGCGGAGGGGAGACCCAGTACTTC. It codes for CASSLRTSGGETQYF.

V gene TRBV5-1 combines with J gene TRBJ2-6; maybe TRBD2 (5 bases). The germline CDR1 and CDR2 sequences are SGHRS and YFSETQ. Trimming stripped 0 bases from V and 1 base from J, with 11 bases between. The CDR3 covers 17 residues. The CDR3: CASSLGGGQSGANVLTF. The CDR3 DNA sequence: TGCGCCAGCAGCTTGGGCGGAGGCCAATCTGGGGCCAACGTCCTGACTTTC.

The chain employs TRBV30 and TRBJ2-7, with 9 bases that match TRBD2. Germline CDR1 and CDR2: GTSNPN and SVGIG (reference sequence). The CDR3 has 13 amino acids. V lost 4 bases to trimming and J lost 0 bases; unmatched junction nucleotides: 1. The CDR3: CAWNSGSSYEQYF. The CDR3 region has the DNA TGTGCCTGGAATAGCGGGAGCTCCTACGAGCAGTACTTC.

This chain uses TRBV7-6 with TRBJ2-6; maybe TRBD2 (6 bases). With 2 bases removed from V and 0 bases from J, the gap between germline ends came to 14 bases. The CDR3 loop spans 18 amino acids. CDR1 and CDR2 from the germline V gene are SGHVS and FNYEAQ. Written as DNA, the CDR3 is TGTGCCAGCAGCTTATCGGGTAGCGGACTCTCTGGGGCCAACGTCCTGACTTTC. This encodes CASSLSGSGLSGANVLTF.

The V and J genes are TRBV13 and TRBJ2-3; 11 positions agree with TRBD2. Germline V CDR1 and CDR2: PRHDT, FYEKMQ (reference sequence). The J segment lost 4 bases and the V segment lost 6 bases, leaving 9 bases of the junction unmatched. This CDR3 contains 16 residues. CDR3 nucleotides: TGTGCCAGCAGGTGGCTAGCGGGAGGAGGGGCAGATACGCAGTATTTT. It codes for CASRWLAGGGADTQYF.

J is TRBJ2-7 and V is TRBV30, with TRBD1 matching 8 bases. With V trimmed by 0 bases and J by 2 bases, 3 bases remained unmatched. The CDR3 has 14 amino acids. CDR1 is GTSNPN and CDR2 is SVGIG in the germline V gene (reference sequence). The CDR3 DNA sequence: TGTGCCTGGAGTGTAGAGACAGGGGCCTACGAGCAGTACTTC. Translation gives CAWSVETGAYEQYF. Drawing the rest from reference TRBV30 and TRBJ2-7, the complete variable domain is SQTIHQWPATLVQPVGSPLSLECTVEGTSNPNLYWYRQAAGRGLQLLFYSVGIGQISSEVPQNLSASRPQDRQFILSSKKLLLSDSGFYLCAWSVETGAYEQYFGPGTRLTVT.

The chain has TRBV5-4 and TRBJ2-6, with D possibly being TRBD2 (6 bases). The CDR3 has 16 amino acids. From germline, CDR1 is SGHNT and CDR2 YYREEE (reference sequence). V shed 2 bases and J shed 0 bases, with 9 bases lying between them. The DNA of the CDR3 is TGTGCCAGCAGCTTCCGGCGGGGCTCTGGGGCCAACGTCCTGACTTTC. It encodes CASSFRRGSGANVLTF. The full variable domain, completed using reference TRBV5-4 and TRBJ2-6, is ETGVTQSPTHLIKTRGQQVTLRCSSQSGHNTVSWYQQALGQGPQFIFQYYREEENGRGNFPPRFSGLQFPNYSSELNVNALELDDSALYLCASSFRRGSGANVLTFGAGSRLTVL.

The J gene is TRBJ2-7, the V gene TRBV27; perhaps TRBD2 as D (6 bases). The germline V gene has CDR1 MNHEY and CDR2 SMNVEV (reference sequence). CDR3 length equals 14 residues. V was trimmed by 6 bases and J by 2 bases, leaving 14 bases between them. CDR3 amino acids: CASSPWGRTYEQYF. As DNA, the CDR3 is TGTGCCAGCAGCCCCTGGGGGAGGACCTACGAGCAGTACTTC.

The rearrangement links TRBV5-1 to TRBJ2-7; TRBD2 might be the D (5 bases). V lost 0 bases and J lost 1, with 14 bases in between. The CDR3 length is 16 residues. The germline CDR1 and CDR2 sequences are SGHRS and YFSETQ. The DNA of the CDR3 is TGCGCCAGCAGCTTGGAAGGAGGCTTCCGTTCCTACGAGCAGTACTTC. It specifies CASSLEGGFRSYEQYF.

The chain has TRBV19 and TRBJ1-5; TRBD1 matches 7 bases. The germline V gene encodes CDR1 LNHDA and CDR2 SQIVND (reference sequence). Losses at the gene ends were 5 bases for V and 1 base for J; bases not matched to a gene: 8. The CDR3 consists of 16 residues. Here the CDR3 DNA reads TGTGCCAGTAGTCCCCGACAGGGCGGGAGCAATCAGCCCCAGCATTTT. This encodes CASSPRQGGSNQPQHF.

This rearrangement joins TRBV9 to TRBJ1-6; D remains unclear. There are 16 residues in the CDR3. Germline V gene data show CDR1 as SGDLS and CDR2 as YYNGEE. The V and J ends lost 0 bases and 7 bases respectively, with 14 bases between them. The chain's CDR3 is CASSVEAGQLNSPLHF. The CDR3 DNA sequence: TGTGCCAGCAGCGTAGAAGCGGGCCAACTAAATTCACCCCTCCACTTT.